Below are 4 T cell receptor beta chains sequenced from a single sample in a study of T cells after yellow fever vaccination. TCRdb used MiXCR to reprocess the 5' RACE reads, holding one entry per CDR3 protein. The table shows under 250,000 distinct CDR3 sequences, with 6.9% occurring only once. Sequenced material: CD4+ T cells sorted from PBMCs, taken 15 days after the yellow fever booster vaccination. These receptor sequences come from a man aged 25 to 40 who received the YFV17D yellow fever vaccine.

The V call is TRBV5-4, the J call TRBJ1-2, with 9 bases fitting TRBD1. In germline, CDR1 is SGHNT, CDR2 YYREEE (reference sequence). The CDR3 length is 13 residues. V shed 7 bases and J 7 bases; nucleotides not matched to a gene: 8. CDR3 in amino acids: CASGLTGGFGYTF. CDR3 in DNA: TGTGCCAGCGGACTTACAGGGGGCTTTGGCTACACCTTC.

CDR3 sequence reads: CASSLRDAYEQYF. The CDR3 region has the DNA TGTGCCAGCAGCTTAAGGGACGCCTACGAGCAGTACTTC. V and J are TRBV7-2 and TRBJ2-7; either TRBD1 or TRBD2 may fit D (5 bases each). The CDR3 spans 13 residues. Germline-derived CDR1 and CDR2 are SGHTA and FQGNSA. V lost 2 bases and J 2 bases, leaving 7 bases between the germline ends.

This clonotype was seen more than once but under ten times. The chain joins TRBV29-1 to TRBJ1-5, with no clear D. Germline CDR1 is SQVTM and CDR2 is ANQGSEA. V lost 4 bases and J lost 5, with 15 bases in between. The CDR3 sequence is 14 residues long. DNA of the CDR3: TGCAGCGTTGCAGGAGATAGTATGTATCAGCCCCAGCATTTT. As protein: CSVAGDSMYQPQHF.

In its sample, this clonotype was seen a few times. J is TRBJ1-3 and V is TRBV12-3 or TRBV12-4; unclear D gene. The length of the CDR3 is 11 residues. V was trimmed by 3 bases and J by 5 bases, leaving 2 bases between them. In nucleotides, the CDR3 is TGTGCCAGCAGTTTCAGAAACACCATATATTTT. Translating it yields CASSFRNTIYF.